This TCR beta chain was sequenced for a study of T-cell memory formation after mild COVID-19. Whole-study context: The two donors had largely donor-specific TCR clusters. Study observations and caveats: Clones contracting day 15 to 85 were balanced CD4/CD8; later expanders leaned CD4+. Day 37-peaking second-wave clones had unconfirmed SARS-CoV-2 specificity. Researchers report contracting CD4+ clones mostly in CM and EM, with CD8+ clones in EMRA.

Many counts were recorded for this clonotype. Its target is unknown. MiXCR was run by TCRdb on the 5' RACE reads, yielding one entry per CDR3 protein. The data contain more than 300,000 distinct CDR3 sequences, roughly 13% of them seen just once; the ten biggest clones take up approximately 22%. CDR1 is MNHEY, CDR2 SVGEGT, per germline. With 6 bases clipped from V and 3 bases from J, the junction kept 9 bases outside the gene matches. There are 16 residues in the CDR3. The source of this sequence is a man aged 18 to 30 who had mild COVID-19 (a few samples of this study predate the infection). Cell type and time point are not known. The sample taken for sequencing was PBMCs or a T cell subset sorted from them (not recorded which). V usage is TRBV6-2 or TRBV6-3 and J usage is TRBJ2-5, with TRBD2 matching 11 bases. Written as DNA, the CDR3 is TGTGCCAGCAGCACCTATAGCGGGGGGGACAAAGAGACCCAGTACTTC. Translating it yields CASSTYSGGDKETQYF.